This section outlines one T cell receptor (beta chain) sequence together with its context. Its antigen has not been determined. It has no much larger one-base neighbor in the sample; base qualities were not kept. The cohort comprised hundreds of healthy bone marrow donors. Cohort members were all nominally healthy when sampled, although unrecorded immune exposures were likely present. The donor tested CMV seronegative, placing the donor among the 350 to 400 seronegative members of the cohort. Every donor gave a peripheral blood sample, and the peripheral blood mononuclear cells from that sample were used for TCR beta sequencing. The Qiagen DNeasy Blood Extraction Kit was used to extract genomic DNA from the blood cell samples. To prepare the library, the immunoSEQ multiplex PCR assay was applied. A mixture of 60 forward primers for TCR Vbeta segments and 13 reverse primers for TCR Jbeta segments was used in the multiplex PCR. The CDR3 region of rearranged TCR beta genes was amplified from genomic DNA with a multiplex PCR assay. The amplified TCR beta libraries were sequenced on the Illumina HiSeq System as 87-base-pair reads. As for the authors' bioinformatics: In a later analysis, 80 million or so unique TCR beta chains were counted across the 650 to 700 repertoires, and approximately 11 million of these chains were shared by at least two donors. To remove PCR and sequencing errors, raw reads were error-corrected and collapsed into unique sequences using a nearest-neighbor algorithm that merged closely related sequences. Alignment of CDR3 sequences to IMGT reference sequences was used to assign V, D and J gene segments. Each retained sequence needed at least a six-nucleotide match to both a V gene segment and a J gene segment. Rearrangements were classified as productive when the CDR3 lacked stop codons and remained in frame with V and J, and all other rearrangements were classified as non-productive. Following IMGT convention, CDR3 was defined as the stretch from the second conserved V-encoded cysteine to the conserved J-encoded phenylalanine. The earlier analysis of 500 to 650 of the donors excluded any sequence lacking an unambiguous match to a single V gene segment. In an earlier analysis of about 590 of the donors, a V segment was called functional when productive rearrangements were above 56.7%, and segregating when the standard deviation between donors exceeded 5%. A statistical classification framework was built for diagnosing cytomegalovirus status from the catalog of TCR beta chain sequences. In a later analysis, V and J genes were assigned by comparing TCR nucleotide sequences against IMGT/GENE-DB human TR gene sequences. Using the TCRdist pipeline, a later analysis assigned CDR3 sequences along with most-parsimonious VDJ recombination scenarios. A later analysis defined each TCR beta chain by its CDR3 amino acid sequence plus V-gene family, and excluded reads lacking a unique V-gene family. A later analysis removed roughly 590 highly shared, low-generation-probability nucleotide sequences to deal with suspected cross-contamination and a sequencing artifact. In a later analysis, a clonal expansion index for each public chain was calculated from normalized within-repertoire ranks of inferred template counts. In a later analysis, generation probabilities were computed with a VDJ recombination model fitted to out-of-frame rearrangements, and the resulting probabilities were checked against IGoR. Hypergeometric tests were used in a later analysis to score TCR-TCR, TCR-HLA and TCR-CMV co-occurrence, with a repertoire-size bias correction applied to the TCR pairs. In a later analysis, false discovery rates were estimated by permuting HLA or CMV assignments 20 times. A later analysis grouped co-occurring TCRs with DBSCAN, adding TCRdist sequence similarity when clustering within HLA-allele-positive subsets. Repertoires with fewer than 30,000 or more than 120,000 public chains, plus five repertoires with anomalous nucleotide sharing, were excluded from co-occurrence clustering. Here the immuneACCESS table is served through TCRdb, limited to in-frame sequences with V and J called. Missing clones are a known gap in these copies; in checked studies unresolved V genes cover under half, and the rest lacks a known reason. The V and J calls and clone size were taken over from that table, and D and trimming were inferred from the DNA. The sample contains around 180,000 clones, approximately 80% of them found a single time. The ten largest account for 2% to 2.5% of the sample.

The data are from a study of cytomegalovirus exposure and HLA in healthy donors (dated by TCRdb to the late 2010s). Some background on the complete study: An earlier analysis of roughly 500 of the donors reported about 250 Gb of sequence data and around 110 million unique TCR beta sequences from about 200 million T cells. To predict cytomegalovirus infection status, the study combined high-throughput TCR immunosequencing, statistical association of individual TCRs with disease status, and machine learning. The genetic ancestry cluster associated with self-reported Caucasian donors included roughly 84% of the 350 to 500 genotyped donors. A later genetic analysis used genome-wide SNP genotypes for about 60% of the roughly 700 donors, treating that subset as a discovery cohort. All discovery cohort repertoires had been generated using a single sequencing platform. Besides the first cohort of approximately 670 subjects, a separate validation cohort made up of over 100 different subjects was used. The study aimed to test whether signatures of past pathogen exposure could be identified by cataloging public T cell receptors. An early release covering roughly 600 HLA-typed donors comprised around 300 gigabases of sequencing data and 85 million to 100 million unique TCR sequences. The number of typed donors differed by locus: roughly 629-630 for A, B, C, DRB1 and DQB1; some 500 for DQA1; fewer than 610 for DPA1; and around 470 for DPB1. Donor age, sex, ethnicity and CMV serostatus were collected together with the repertoire data. Using immunosequencing, the study profiled T cell repertoires from 500 to 800 subjects and related those repertoires to cytomegalovirus serostatus. Rather than using new phenotypic data, the later analysis identified candidate immune exposures from TCR beta sequences and from how often those sequences occurred across donors. A later analysis re-examined previously published TCR beta repertoires from just over 650 donors and added high-resolution HLA genotyping to investigate patterns of TCR occurrence. Both class I and class II loci were covered by HLA typing, at four-digit resolution. Because of strong linkage in the cohort, 5 or 6 DR-DQ haplotypes were treated as single units for association and clustering. In an earlier analysis of 550 to 700 of the donors, high-throughput TCR beta sequencing was used to judge whether each TCR beta V gene segment behaved as functional or pseudogenic. On average, about 240,000 unique TCR beta nucleotide sequences were sequenced per donor among some 430 genotyped donors of the cohort, with roughly 18% of those sequences being non-productive.

Overall study outcomes, separate from this receptor: A later analysis found that HLA-associated TCR beta chains were more clonally expanded and had lower generation probabilities than equally common non-associated chains. Several of the top co-occurrence clusters appeared to be linked to parvovirus B19, influenza, CMV and Epstein-Barr virus, according to a later analysis. A further reported finding was that TCR beta sequences accurately predicted the HLA-A and HLA-B alleles for most subjects in the first cohort. A few of the identified cytomegalovirus-associated TCR beta chains were confirmed in vitro to be specific for cytomegalovirus antigens. Across donors, most TCR sequences were observed very rarely, whereas some public TCRs were present in many individuals. A cluster of highly shared sequence variants was judged likely to represent a technical artifact of the sequencing pipeline. In this cohort, only TCR beta chains were sequenced, and detectable features were limited by the absence of alpha or paired-chain data. V-gene and J-gene trimming of TCR beta chains was associated with a missense DCLRE1C variant in a later genetic analysis, and the association was replicated in an independent cohort. Because counts were too low, about 18 rarely observed V segments, including chromosome 9 orphons, were left out of the earlier analysis of about 620 of the donors. In a later analysis, some 18,000 TCR beta sequences were associated with specific HLA alleles at a false discovery rate of 0.05. The study listed around 160 TCR beta chains as associated with cytomegalovirus. The 87-base-pair reads could not distinguish some IMGT-functional V segments, including TRBV6-2 and TRBV6-3, so those segments were excluded. A later analysis found that most CMV-associated TCR beta chains appeared HLA-restricted, with HLA associations seemingly driven largely by CMV exposure. In a later analysis, the rate of TCR association differed among HLA loci, with DRB1 alleles having the most associated TCRs and HLA-C alleles having the fewest. According to the authors, the approach could potentially be generalized to other disease states and immunological phenotypes. CMV serostatus was the only immune exposure information available for the cohort. Because some donors lacked HLA typing at each locus, the association tests relied only on the typed subset. Linkage disequilibrium might explain the correlated functional status among segregating V segments, but an unknown experimental factor could not be excluded. In an earlier analysis of under 600 of the donors, most TCR beta V segments were observed in productive rearrangements about 90% or about 30% of the time, broadly matching IMGT annotations. The classifier was reported to diagnose cytomegalovirus status with high specificity and sensitivity in both the original and validation cohorts. The presence/absence analyses assumed that sequencing depth was roughly uniform across donors, and that assumption may not be true. Assigning TCR associations to individual alleles was difficult when HLA alleles, especially DR and DQ, strongly co-occurred. Compared with the approximately 670-donor mean, donors in an Asian-associated ancestry cluster had fewer N-insertions in productive TCRs, according to a later genetic analysis.

The CDR1 and CDR2 encoded by the germline V gene are MNHNS and SASEGT. The V end gives up 2 bases and the J end 7 bases, leaving 4 bases in the junction not matched to a gene. The CDR3 spans 14 residues, from the cysteine through the phenylalanine. Only the CDR3 portion is preserved as DNA: 42 bases, with reading frame beginning at the first base. The receptor was derived from a man in his sixties in good health and CMV-seronegative. Sequenced: PBMCs. Recombination joined TRBV6-1 with TRBJ1-2; 10 junctional bases match TRBD1. The base sequence is TGTGCCAGCAGTGAAATCGACAGGGGGCCTGGCTACACCTTC. Its coded protein is CASSEIDRGPGYTF.